This is a list of T cell receptor beta chains from one sample in a study of shared T cell receptors in the human thymus. Some clones are missing from TCRdb's copy, which holds only in-frame ones; the method was immunoSEQ multiplex PCR. The table records fewer than 700,000 clones, approximately 90% of them present only once. These data were likewise used in another study, on human thymus T cells.

The specimen sequenced was thymocytes. These receptors were obtained from a boy under two years old with a congenital heart defect. The CDR3 runs from the conserved cysteine through the conserved F or W. The order of the fields is D gene, J gene, V gene, clone size, CDR3 DNA, CDR3 protein. D genes are given only for firm matches. Only part of the rows carry a size: once, few, many, or a class if the clone is expanded.

TRBD1 TRBJ1-2 TRBV10-3 - TGTGCCATCAGTGAGTCGGGCGGGACAGGGGCCCTTAACTATGGCTACACCTTC CAISESGGTGALNYGYTF
- TRBJ1-5 TRBV7-9 - TGTGCCAGCAGCTTAGGAGCAGGGGACCTCAATCAGCCCCAGCATTTT CASSLGAGDLNQPQHF
TRBD2 TRBJ2-1 TRBV7-6 - TGTGCCAGCAGCTTAGTTCCAGCGGGAGGGGACTACAATGAGCAGTTCTTC CASSLVPAGGDYNEQFF
TRBD1 TRBJ1-5 TRBV15 - TGTGCCACCAGCAGAATCCGGGACAGGGACAATCAGCCCCAGCATTTT CATSRIRDRDNQPQHF
TRBD1 TRBJ1-5 TRBV19 - TGTGCCAGTACTGGCCCGACAGGGTGGGCCAATCAGCCCCAGCATTTT CASTGPTGWANQPQHF
- TRBJ1-1 TRBV4-2 - TGTGCCAGCAGTCTCAGAGGGCAGGCGATGAACACTGAAGCTTTCTTT CASSLRGQAMNTEAFF
- TRBJ1-1 TRBV6-5 - TGTGCCAGCAGTTACATACAGTCGAACACTGAAGCTTTCTTT CASSYIQSNTEAFF
- TRBJ2-2 TRBV10-2 - TGCGCCAGCAGTGAGCTTACCCACGCGTCCGGGGAGCTGTTTTTT CASSELTHASGELFF
TRBD1 TRBJ1-2 TRBV10-3 - TGTGCCAGCTACCGGGACAGGGGGAATGGCTACACCTTC CASYRDRGNGYTF
- TRBJ2-7 TRBV4-1 - TGCGCCAGCAGCCTCGGAGGTAAGGGAGGCGGTGAGCGCGAGCAGTACTTC CASSLGGKGGGEREQYF
TRBD1 TRBJ2-1 TRBV11-2 - TGTGCCAGCAGGACCCGGGACAGGGTATTTTGTGAGCAGTTCTTC CASRTRDRVFCEQFF
- TRBJ2-1 TRBV30 - TGTGCCTGGGTCGGGGTCCACAATGAGCAGTTCTTC CAWVGVHNEQFF
TRBD2 TRBJ2-2 TRBV19 - TGTGCCAGTACTCCTCCCGAAGGGTCCCAGCGGGAGAGGGGAGAGGGCACCGGGGAGCTGTTTTTT CASTPPEGSQRERGEGTGELFF
- TRBJ1-2 TRBV7-8 - TGTGCCAGCAGCTTGTCCGGCATTTTGGACAGAGGCACGTACCTTTATGGCTACACCTTC CASSLSGILDRGTYLYGYTF
TRBD2 TRBJ2-7 TRBV4-1 - TGCGCCAGCAGCTTATGGACTAGTTCTTCCTACGAGCAGTACTTC CASSLWTSSSYEQYF
TRBD1 TRBJ2-2 TRBV30 - TGTGCCTGGAGTTCCAGGGGGCGTGGGGAGCTGTTTTTT CAWSSRGRGELFF
TRBD1 TRBJ2-7 TRBV6-5 - TGTGCCAGCAGACCGAGGACAGGTCTGAACGAGCAGTACTTC CASRPRTGLNEQYF
- TRBJ2-3 TRBV27 - TGTGCCAGCAGTTTATCCCTCCCCCGAGGAGATACGCAGTATTTT CASSLSLPRGDTQYF
- TRBJ2-2 TRBV29-1 - TGCAGCGTTGAAATCCAGGGCCGTTACACCGGGGAGCTGTTTTTT CSVEIQGRYTGELFF
TRBD2 TRBJ2-1 TRBV27 - TGTGCCAGCAGTACTCCCAGCGGGAACTCCTACAATGAGCAGTTCTTC CASSTPSGNSYNEQFF
- TRBJ2-3 TRBV12-1 few TGTGCCAGCAGCCCTGGGGCTAAGGGTACAGATACGCAGTATTTT CASSPGAKGTDTQYF
- TRBJ1-5 TRBV5-4 - TGTGCCAGCAGCCGGCGGGGTTTCAATCAGCCCCAGCATTTT CASSRRGFNQPQHF
- TRBJ1-2 TRBV2 - TGTGCCAGCACGGGACACCTCTATGGCTACACCTTC CASTGHLYGYTF
- TRBJ2-7 TRBV21-1 - TGTGCCAGCAGCAGTTTACAGGGGACCCCCTCCTACGAGCAGTACTTC CASSSLQGTPSYEQYF
TRBD2 TRBJ2-1 TRBV27 - TGTGCCAGCAGTCCTAGCGGGAGGTATAACAATGAGCAGTTCTTC CASSPSGRYNNEQFF
- TRBJ1-2 TRBV28 - TGTGCCAGCAGTTTGCCGATTGGGGGCAGCTATGGCTACACCTTC CASSLPIGGSYGYTF
- TRBJ2-5 TRBV30 - TGTGCCTGGATGTCGGAGACCCAGTACTTC CAWMSETQYF
- TRBJ2-2 TRBV27 - TGTGCCAGCAGTTTACGGTCAGGGTCTTTCACCGGGGAGCTGTTTTTT CASSLRSGSFTGELFF
TRBD2 TRBJ2-3 TRBV27 - TGTGCCAGCAGTTTAAGGGGGACTAGCGGGACAGATACGCAGTATTTT CASSLRGTSGTDTQYF
TRBD1 TRBJ2-7 TRBV12-5 - TGTGCTAGTGGTCTAACAGGGGCCTCGTCTATGCAGCAGTACTTC CASGLTGASSMQQYF
TRBD1 TRBJ1-1 TRBV30 - TGTGCCTGGAGTGTCGGGACAGGGGTCGGGGACACTGAAGCTTTCTTT CAWSVGTGVGDTEAFF
- TRBJ2-3 TRBV25-1 - TGTGCCAGCAGTGAATTCGTGTTTTCTCTAGGGGGTACGCAGTATTTT CASSEFVFSLGGTQYF
TRBD2 TRBJ2-7 TRBV10-2 - TGCGCCAGCACCCCGGGACTAGCGGGGACGGACGAGCAGTACTTC CASTPGLAGTDEQYF
TRBD2 TRBJ2-7 TRBV4-1 - TGCGCCAGCAGCCCCTCACTTGTTAGCGGGAACCCAACCTACGAGCAGTACTTC CASSPSLVSGNPTYEQYF
- TRBJ2-7 TRBV6-1 - TGTGCCAGCAGTGAAGATGGGGACACTTACTCCTACGAGCAGTACTTC CASSEDGDTYSYEQYF
- TRBJ2-3 TRBV4-2 - TGTGCCAGCAGATCCGCTAGCCCATACACAGATACGCAGTATTTT CASRSASPYTDTQYF
- TRBJ2-7 TRBV6-5 - TGTGCCAGCAGTTACGGGAGACCGAATCCCGAGCAGTACTTC CASSYGRPNPEQYF
- TRBJ2-7 TRBV19 few TGTGCCAGTAGTATTGAGTCCAGGGTTCTTTTCGGCGAGCAGTACTTC CASSIESRVLFGEQYF
- TRBJ2-3 TRBV28 - TGTGCCAGCAGCACTCACACAGATACGCAGTATTTT CASSTHTDTQYF
- TRBJ1-1 TRBV19 - TGTGCCAGTAGACCAATGGGACATCCGAACACTGAAGCTTTCTTT CASRPMGHPNTEAFF
TRBD1 TRBJ2-5 TRBV27 - TGTGCCAGCAGTTTAAAGACCCCTATCCAGGGGGCAGGGGAGACCCAGTACTTC CASSLKTPIQGAGETQYF
- TRBJ2-2 TRBV2 - TGTGCCAGCAGGCCAGGGGGGACCGGGGAGCTGTTTTTT CASRPGGTGELFF
- TRBJ2-3 TRBV19 - TGTGCCAGTAGTACAACTATAAGCGGCACAGATACGCAGTATTTT CASSTTISGTDTQYF
TRBD2 TRBJ2-7 TRBV27 once TGTGCCAGCGGAGGACTAGCGGGAAACTACGAGCAGTACTTC CASGGLAGNYEQYF
- TRBJ2-7 TRBV14 once TGTGCCAGCAGCCAGAGCTTCTTCTACGAGCAGTACTTC CASSQSFFYEQYF
TRBD2 TRBJ2-7 TRBV29-1 - TGCAGCGTTGAAGGGACGGGACTAGCGGGAGTTTCCTACGAGCAGTACTTC CSVEGTGLAGVSYEQYF
- TRBJ1-3 TRBV19 few TGTGCCAGTAGGAGGGAATTCAGCTCTGGAAACACCATATATTTT CASRREFSSGNTIYF
TRBD1 TRBJ1-1 TRBV19 - TGTGCCAGTAGTACCAGGGGGACCGACAGGGACCCTGAAGCTTTCTTT CASSTRGTDRDPEAFF
- TRBJ2-7 TRBV6-5 - TGTGCCAGCAGTCCGGCGAGGGAGACCTACGAGCAGTACTTC CASSPARETYEQYF
- TRBJ1-1 TRBV10-3 - TGTGCCATCAGCGACACCAGGGACACTGAAGCTTTCTTT CAISDTRDTEAFF